The T cell receptor (beta chain) under discussion was sequenced for a study of cytomegalovirus exposure and HLA in healthy donors. The PCR used 60 Vbeta and 13 Jbeta primers. Profiled with immunoSEQ multiplex PCR; TCRdb holds only in-frame clones, not every one. Of roughly 190,000 clones listed, about an eighth are singletons. As concerns this clone: Its matching antigen is unknown.

The CDR3 runs 14 residues. In germline, CDR1 is SGHRS, CDR2 YFSETQ. V was pared by 0 bases and J by 3 bases, with 8 bases between. Study-wide findings and caveats: Across donors, most TCRs were seen rarely, yet some public ones were widespread. Reports state that TCR beta sequences accurately predicted most subjects' HLA-A and HLA-B alleles. A later analysis showed TCR association rates differing by HLA locus, peaking at DRB1 and lowest at HLA-C.

This chain uses TRBV5-1 with TRBJ2-3, with TRBD2 as a possible D gene (5 bases). The sequenced material came from PBMCs. The receptor was isolated from a man aged 50 to 60 in good health and CMV-seropositive. As DNA, the CDR3 is TGCGCCAGCAGCTTGGGTACGGGGACAGATACGCAGTATTTT. This codes for CASSLGTGTDTQYF.